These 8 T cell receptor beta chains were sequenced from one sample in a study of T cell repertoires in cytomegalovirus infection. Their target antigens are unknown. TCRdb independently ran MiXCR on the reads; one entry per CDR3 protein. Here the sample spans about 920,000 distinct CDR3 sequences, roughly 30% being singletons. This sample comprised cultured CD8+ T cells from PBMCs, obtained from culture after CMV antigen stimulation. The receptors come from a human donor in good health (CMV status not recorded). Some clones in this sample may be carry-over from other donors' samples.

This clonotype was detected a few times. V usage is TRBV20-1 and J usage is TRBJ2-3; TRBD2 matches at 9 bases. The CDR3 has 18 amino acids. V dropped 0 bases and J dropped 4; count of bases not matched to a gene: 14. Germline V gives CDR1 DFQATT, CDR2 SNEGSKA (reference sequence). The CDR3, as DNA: TGCAGTGCTAGAGATCTTACGTACCTAGCGGGGTGGGCAGATACGCAGTATTTT. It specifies CSARDLTYLAGWADTQYF.

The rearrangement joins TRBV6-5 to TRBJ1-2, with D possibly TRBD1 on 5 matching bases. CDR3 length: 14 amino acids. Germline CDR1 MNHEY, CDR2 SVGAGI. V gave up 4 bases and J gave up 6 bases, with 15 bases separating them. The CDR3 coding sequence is TGTGCCAGCAGTTCTGAGACAGTAGGACATGGCTACACCTTC. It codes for CASSSETVGHGYTF.

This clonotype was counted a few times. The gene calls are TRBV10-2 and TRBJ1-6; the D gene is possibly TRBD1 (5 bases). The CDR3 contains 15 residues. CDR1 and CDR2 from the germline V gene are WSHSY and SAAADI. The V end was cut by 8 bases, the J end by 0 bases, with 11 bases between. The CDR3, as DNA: TGCGCCAGCGGGACGGTTAACTCCTATAATTCACCCCTCCACTTT. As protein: CASGTVNSYNSPLHF.

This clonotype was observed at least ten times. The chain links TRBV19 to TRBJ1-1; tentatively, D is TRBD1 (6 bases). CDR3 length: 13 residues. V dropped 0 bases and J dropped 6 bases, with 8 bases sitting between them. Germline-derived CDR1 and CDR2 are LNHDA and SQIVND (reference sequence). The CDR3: CASSIDRGSEAFF. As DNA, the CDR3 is TGTGCCAGTAGTATAGACAGGGGATCTGAAGCTTTCTTT.

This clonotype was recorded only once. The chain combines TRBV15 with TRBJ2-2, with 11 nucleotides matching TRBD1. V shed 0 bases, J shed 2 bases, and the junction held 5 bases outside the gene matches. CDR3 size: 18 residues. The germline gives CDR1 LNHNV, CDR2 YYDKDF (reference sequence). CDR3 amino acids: CATSRERRTGGNTGELFF. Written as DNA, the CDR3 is TGTGCCACCAGCAGAGAGAGGCGGACAGGGGGCAACACCGGGGAGCTGTTTTTT.

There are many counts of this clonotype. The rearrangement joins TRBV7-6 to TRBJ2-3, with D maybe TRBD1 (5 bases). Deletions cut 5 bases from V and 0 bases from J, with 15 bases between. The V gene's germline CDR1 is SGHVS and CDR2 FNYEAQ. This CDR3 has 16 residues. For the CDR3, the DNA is TGTGCCAGCAGCGAAGGTACAGGCCCCAGCACAGATACGCAGTATTTT. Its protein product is CASSEGTGPSTDTQYF. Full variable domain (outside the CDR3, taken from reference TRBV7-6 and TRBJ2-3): GAGVSQSPRYKVTKRGQDVALRCDPISGHVSLYWYRQALGQGPEFLTYFNYEAQQDKSGLPNDRFSAERPEGSISTLTIQRTEQRDSAMYRCASSEGTGPSTDTQYFGPGTRLTVL.

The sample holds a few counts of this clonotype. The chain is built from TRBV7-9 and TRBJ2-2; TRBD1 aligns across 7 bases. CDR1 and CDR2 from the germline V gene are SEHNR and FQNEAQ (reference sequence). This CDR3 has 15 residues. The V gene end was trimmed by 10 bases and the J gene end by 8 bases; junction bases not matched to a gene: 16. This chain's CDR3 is CATNRGGMFTGELFF. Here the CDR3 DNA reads TGTGCCACCAACAGGGGTGGGATGTTCACTGGGGAGCTGTTTTTT.

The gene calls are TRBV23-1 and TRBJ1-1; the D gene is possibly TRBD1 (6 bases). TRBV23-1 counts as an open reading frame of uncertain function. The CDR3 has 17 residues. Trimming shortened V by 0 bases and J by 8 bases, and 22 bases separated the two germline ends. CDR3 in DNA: TGCGCCAGCAGTCAATCGGGGGCCTTTTTGCGCCGACTGGAAGCTTTCTTT. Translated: CASSQSGAFLRRLEAFF.